In its sample, the clone carrying this TCR beta chain was seen a few times. It was with 60 Vbeta and 13 Jbeta primers that the PCR ran. Assay used: immunoSEQ multiplex PCR; TCRdb lists only in-frame clones, some missing. Among 200,000 to 250,000 clones listed, roughly four fifths were seen once. This entry is derived from a study of cytomegalovirus exposure and HLA in healthy donors. CDR1 and CDR2 (germline): SGHDT, YYEEEE. The CDR3 contains 13 residues. Trimming stripped 0 bases from V and 2 bases from J, with 6 bases between. The sample consisted of PBMCs. The TCR comes from a girl under 10 years old in good health and CMV-seronegative. The chain employs TRBV5-6 and TRBJ2-7; the D is unclear. The CDR3 coding sequence is TGTGCCAGCAGCTTGGTTACAGCCTACGAGCAGTACTTC. This translates into CASSLVTAYEQYF.